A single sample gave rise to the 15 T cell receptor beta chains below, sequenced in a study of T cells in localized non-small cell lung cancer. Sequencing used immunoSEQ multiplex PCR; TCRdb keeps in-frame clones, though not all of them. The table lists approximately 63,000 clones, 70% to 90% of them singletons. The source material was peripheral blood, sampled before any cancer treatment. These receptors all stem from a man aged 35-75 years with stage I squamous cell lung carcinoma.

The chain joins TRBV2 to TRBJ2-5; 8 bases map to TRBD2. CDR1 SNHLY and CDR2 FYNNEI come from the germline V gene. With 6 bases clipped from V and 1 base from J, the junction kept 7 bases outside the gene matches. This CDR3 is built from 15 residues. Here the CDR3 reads CASSPQAGAQETQYF. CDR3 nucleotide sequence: TGTGCCAGCAGCCCTCAAGCGGGGGCCCAAGAGACCCAGTACTTC.

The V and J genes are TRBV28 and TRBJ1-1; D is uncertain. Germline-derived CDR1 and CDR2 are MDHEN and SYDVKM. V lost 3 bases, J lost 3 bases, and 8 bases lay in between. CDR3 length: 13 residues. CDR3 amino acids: CASSLLTDTEAFF. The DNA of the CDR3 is TGTGCCAGCAGTTTGTTGACCGACACTGAAGCTTTCTTT. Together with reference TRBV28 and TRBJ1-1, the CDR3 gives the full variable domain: DVKVTQSSRYLVKRTGEKVFLECVQDMDHENMFWYRQDPGLGLRLIYFSYDVKMKEKGDIPEGYSVSREKKERFSLILESASTNQTSMYLCASSLLTDTEAFFGQGTRLTVV.

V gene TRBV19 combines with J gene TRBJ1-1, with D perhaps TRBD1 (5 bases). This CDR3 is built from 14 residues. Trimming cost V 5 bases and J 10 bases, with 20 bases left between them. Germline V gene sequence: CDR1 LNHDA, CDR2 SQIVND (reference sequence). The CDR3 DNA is TGTGCCAGTAGTTCGGACGGGGCTCCCCGAAGAGCTTTCTTT. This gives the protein CASSSDGAPRRAFF.

CDR3 nucleotide sequence: TGTGCCATCAGTGAGGAGGATACTGGAAACACCATATATTTT. It specifies CAISEEDTGNTIYF. The chain uses TRBV10-3 and TRBJ1-3; D not resolved. CDR1 ENHRY and CDR2 SYGVKD come from the germline V gene. Between the trimmed V and J ends, which lost 2 bases and 2 bases, there was a span of 7 bases. CDR3 length: 14 residues.

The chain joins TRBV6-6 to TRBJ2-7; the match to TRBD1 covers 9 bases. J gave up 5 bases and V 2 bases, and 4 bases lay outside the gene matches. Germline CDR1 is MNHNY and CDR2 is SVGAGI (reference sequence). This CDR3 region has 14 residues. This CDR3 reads CASSYRDRVNEQYF. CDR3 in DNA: TGTGCCAGCAGTTACAGGGACAGGGTCAACGAGCAGTACTTC.

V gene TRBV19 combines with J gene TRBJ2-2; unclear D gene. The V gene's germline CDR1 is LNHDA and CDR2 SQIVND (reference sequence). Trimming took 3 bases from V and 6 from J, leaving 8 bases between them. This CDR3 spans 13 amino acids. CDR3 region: CASSIKSPGELFF. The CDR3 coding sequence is TGTGCCAGTAGTATCAAGTCCCCCGGGGAGCTGTTTTTT. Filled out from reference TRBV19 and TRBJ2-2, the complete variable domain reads DGGITQSPKYLFRKEGQNVTLSCEQNLNHDAMYWYRQDPGQGLRLIYYSQIVNDFQKGDIAEGYSVSREKKESFPLTVTSAQKNPTAFYLCASSIKSPGELFFGEGSRLTVL.

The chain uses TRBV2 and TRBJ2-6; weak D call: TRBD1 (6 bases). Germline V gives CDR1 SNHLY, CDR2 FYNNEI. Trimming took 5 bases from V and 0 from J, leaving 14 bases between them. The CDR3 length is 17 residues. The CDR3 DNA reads TGTGCCAGCAGTTGGGGCACAGGGTCCTCTGGGGCCAACGTCCTGACTTTC. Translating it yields CASSWGTGSSGANVLTF. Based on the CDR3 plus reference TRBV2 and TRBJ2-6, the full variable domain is EPEVTQTPSHQVTQMGQEVILRCVPISNHLYFYWYRQILGQKVEFLVSFYNNEISEKSEIFDDQFSVERPDGSNFTLKIRSTKLEDSAMYFCASSWGTGSSGANVLTFGAGSRLTVL.

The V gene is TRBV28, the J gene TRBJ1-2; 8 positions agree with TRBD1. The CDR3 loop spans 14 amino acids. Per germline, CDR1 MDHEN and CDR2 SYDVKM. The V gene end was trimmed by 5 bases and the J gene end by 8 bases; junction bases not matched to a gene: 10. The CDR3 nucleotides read TGTGCCAGCAGTCCTTTCCAGGGGGCGCGGGGCTACACCTTC. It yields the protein CASSPFQGARGYTF.

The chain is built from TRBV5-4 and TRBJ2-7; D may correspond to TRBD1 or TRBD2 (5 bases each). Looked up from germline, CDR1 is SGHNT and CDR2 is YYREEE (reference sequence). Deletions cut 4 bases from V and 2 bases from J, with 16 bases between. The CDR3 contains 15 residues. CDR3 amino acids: CASSGTRDRPYEQYF. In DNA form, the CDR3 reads TGTGCCAGCAGCGGAACCCGGGACCGACCCTACGAGCAGTACTTC.

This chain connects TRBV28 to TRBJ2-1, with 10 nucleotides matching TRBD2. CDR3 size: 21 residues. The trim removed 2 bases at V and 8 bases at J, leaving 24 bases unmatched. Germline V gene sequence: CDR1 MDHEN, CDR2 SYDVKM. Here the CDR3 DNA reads TGTGCCAGCAGTTTAGCTGTATGGGTCAGCCCCCGGACTAGCGGCCCCGATGAGCAGTTCTTC. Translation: CASSLAVWVSPRTSGPDEQFF.

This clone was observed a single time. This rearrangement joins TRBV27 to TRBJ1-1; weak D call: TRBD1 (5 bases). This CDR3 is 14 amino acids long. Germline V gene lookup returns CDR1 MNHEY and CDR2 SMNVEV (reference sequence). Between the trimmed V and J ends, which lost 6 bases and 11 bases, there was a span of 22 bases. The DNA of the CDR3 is TGTGCCAGCAGCCTCCCCGGAGGGCTCGGGGGGGCTTTCTTT. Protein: CASSLPGGLGGAFF.

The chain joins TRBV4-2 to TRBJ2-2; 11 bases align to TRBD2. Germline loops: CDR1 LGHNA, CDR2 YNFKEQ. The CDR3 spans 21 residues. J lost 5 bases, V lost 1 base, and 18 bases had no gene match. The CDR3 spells CASSQGPGLADLRWGTGELFF. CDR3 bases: TGTGCCAGCAGCCAAGGGCCGGGACTAGCGGATTTGCGGTGGGGAACCGGGGAGCTGTTTTTT.

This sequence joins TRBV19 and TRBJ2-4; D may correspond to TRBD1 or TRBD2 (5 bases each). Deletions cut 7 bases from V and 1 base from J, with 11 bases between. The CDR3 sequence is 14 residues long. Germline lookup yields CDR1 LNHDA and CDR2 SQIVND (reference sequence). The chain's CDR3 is CASNGGGAKNIQYF. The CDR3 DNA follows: TGTGCCAGTAATGGGGGTGGCGCCAAAAACATTCAGTACTTC.

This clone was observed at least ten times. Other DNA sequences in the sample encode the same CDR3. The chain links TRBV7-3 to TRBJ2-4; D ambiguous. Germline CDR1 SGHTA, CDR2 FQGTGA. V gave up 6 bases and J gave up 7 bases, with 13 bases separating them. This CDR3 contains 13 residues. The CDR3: CASSSDPSNIQYF. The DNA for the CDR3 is TGTGCCAGCAGTTCCGACCCCTCCAACATTCAGTACTTC.

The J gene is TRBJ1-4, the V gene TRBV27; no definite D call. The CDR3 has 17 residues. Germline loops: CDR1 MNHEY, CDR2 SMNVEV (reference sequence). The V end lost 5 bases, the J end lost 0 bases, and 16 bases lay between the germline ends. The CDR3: CASSLRGSDATNEKLFF. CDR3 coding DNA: TGTGCCAGCAGTCTGCGGGGTTCTGATGCAACTAATGAAAAACTGTTTTTT.